This T cell receptor beta chain originates from a study of spatial heterogeneity in lung cancer. Study information: Taken at a median of approximately two years after resection, follow-up PBMC samples underwent sequencing when available.

TCRdb independently ran MiXCR on the 5' RACE reads; one entry per CDR3 protein. The sample holds about 120,000 distinct CDR3 sequences, less than 14% seen once. Comment on this clonotype: Its antigen is not identified.

Broader study findings: TCRs found ubiquitously expanded in tumor appeared in blood more at resection than at follow-up.

The sample's time point: blood at routine non-recurrence follow-up after resection. The sample here was PBMCs, taken at follow-up. The sequence was obtained from a female donor with early-stage non-small cell lung cancer.

The CDR3 coding sequence is TGCAGTGCCGTAAGCGGGAGGAAACCCAATGAGCAGTTCTTC. Amino acid sequence: CSAVSGRKPNEQFF. V and J are TRBV20-1 and TRBJ2-1; 9 nucleotides agree with TRBD2. Germline CDR1 is DFQATT and CDR2 is SNEGSKA (reference sequence). There are 14 residues in the CDR3. With V trimmed by 6 bases and J by 6 bases, 9 bases remained unmatched.